This TCR beta chain was sequenced in a study of cytomegalovirus exposure and HLA in healthy donors (dated by TCRdb to the late 2010s). Describing the broader study: According to an earlier analysis of 587 of the donors, about 179 million T cells yielded 117 million unique TCR beta sequences and approximately 300 Gb of sequence data. The aim of the study was to test whether cataloging public T cell receptors could identify signatures of past pathogen exposure. The study profiled the T cell repertoires of fewer than 850 subjects by immunosequencing and related them to cytomegalovirus serostatus. HLA typing covered class I and class II loci at four-digit resolution. Rather than using new phenotypic data, the later analysis identified candidate immune exposures from TCR beta sequences and from how often those sequences occurred across donors. An earlier analysis of roughly 580 of the donors used high-throughput TCR beta sequencing to judge whether each TCR beta V gene segment behaved as functional or pseudogenic. To predict cytomegalovirus infection status, the study brought together high-throughput TCR immunosequencing, statistical association of individual TCRs with disease status, and machine learning. Roughly 5 DR-DQ haplotypes were handled as single units for association and clustering, since linkage in the cohort was strong. Donor age, sex, ethnicity and CMV serostatus were collected together with the repertoire data. Every discovery cohort repertoire had been produced on one sequencing platform. The number of typed donors differed by locus: about 629-640 for A, B, C, DRB1 and DQB1; some 500 for DQA1; over 600 for DPA1; and about 470 for DPB1. Of the 300 to 450 genotyped donors, about 80% fell in the genetic ancestry cluster associated with self-reported Caucasian donors. A separate validation cohort of 100 to 150 different subjects was used in addition to the roughly 700-subject first cohort. To study patterns of TCR occurrence, a later analysis re-analyzed previously published TCR beta repertoires from several hundred donors and added high-resolution HLA genotyping. An early release covering 500 to 750 HLA-typed donors comprised about 310 gigabases of sequencing data and roughly 86 million unique TCR sequences. Genome-wide SNP genotypes for about 65% of the roughly 700 donors were used in a later genetic analysis, which treated that subset as a discovery cohort. Across 300 to 500 genotyped donors of the cohort, an average of about 220,000 unique TCR beta nucleotide sequences per donor were sequenced, and roughly 20% of those sequences were non-productive. What the authors observed across the whole study: At a false discovery rate of 0.05, a later analysis linked roughly 17,000 TCR beta sequences to specific HLA alleles. In a later genetic analysis, fewer N-insertions in productive TCRs were reported among donors in an Asian-associated ancestry cluster than the roughly 700-donor mean. In a later analysis, several top co-occurrence clusters were reported to appear linked to parvovirus B19, influenza, CMV and Epstein-Barr virus. The authors suggested that the approach could potentially be extended to other disease states and immunological phenotypes. When HLA alleles, especially DR and DQ, strongly co-occurred, attributing TCR associations to individual alleles was difficult. Correlated functional status among segregating V segments might reflect linkage disequilibrium, but an unknown experimental factor could not be ruled out. The earlier analysis of fewer than 750 of the donors excluded roughly 17 rarely observed V segments, including chromosome 9 orphons, because counts were too low. For the cohort, immune exposure information was limited to CMV serostatus. A further reported finding was that TCR beta sequences accurately predicted the HLA-A and HLA-B alleles for most subjects in the first cohort. A cluster of highly shared sequence variants was judged likely to be a technical artifact of the sequencing pipeline. In a later genetic analysis, a missense DCLRE1C variant was associated with V-gene and J-gene trimming of TCR beta chains, and the association was replicated in an independent cohort. While some public TCRs were present in many individuals, most TCR sequences turned up only very rarely across donors. According to a later analysis, TCR association rates differed among HLA loci, with DRB1 alleles showing the most associated TCRs and HLA-C alleles showing the fewest. According to a later analysis, most CMV-associated TCR beta chains appeared to be HLA-restricted, and the HLA associations seemed to be driven largely by CMV exposure. An earlier analysis of around 600 of the donors showed that most TCR beta V segments appeared in productive rearrangements either about 87% or about 30% of the time, which broadly matched IMGT annotations. A few of the identified cytomegalovirus-associated TCR beta chains were confirmed in vitro to be specific for cytomegalovirus antigens. Some IMGT-functional V segments, including TRBV6-2 and TRBV6-3, could not be distinguished by the 87-base-pair reads and were therefore excluded. Sequencing depth was assumed to be roughly uniform across donors in the presence/absence analyses, though that assumption may not hold. Only TCR beta chains were sequenced in this cohort, and the absence of alpha or paired-chain data limited detectable features. Because HLA typing was unavailable for some donors at each locus, only the typed subset was used in association tests. Compared with equally common non-associated chains, HLA-associated TCR beta chains in a later analysis were more clonally expanded and had lower generation probabilities. In both the original and validation cohorts, the classifier was reported to diagnose cytomegalovirus status with high specificity and sensitivity. A total of about 180 TCR beta chains were listed by the study as associated with cytomegalovirus.

Library construction relied on the immunoSEQ multiplex PCR assay. For the multiplex PCR, a mixture combining 60 forward primers for TCR Vbeta segments and 13 reverse primers for TCR Jbeta segments was used. The CDR3 region of rearranged TCR beta genes was amplified from genomic DNA by a multiplex PCR assay. The amplified TCR beta libraries were sequenced on the Illumina HiSeq System as 87-base-pair reads. The published analysis was carried out like this. A later analysis counted tens of millions of unique TCR beta chains across the 600 to 850 repertoires, and approximately 11 million of these chains were shared by at least two donors. To remove PCR and sequencing errors, raw reads were error-corrected and collapsed into unique sequences using a nearest-neighbor algorithm that merged closely related sequences. To assign V, D and J gene segments, CDR3 sequences were aligned to IMGT reference sequences. For a sequence to be retained, at least a six-nucleotide match to both a V gene segment and a J gene segment was required. Rearrangements were classified as productive when the CDR3 lacked stop codons and remained in frame with V and J, and all other rearrangements were classified as non-productive. Following IMGT convention, CDR3 was defined as the stretch from the second conserved V-encoded cysteine to the conserved J-encoded phenylalanine. The earlier analysis of about 620 of the donors excluded sequences that lacked an unambiguous match to a single V gene segment. An earlier analysis of about 590 of the donors classified V segments as functional when productive rearrangements were above 56.7% and as segregating when the standard deviation between donors was above 5%. A statistical classification framework was built to diagnose cytomegalovirus status from the catalog of TCR beta chain sequences. A later analysis assigned V and J genes by comparing TCR nucleotide sequences with IMGT/GENE-DB human TR gene sequences. Using the TCRdist pipeline, a later analysis assigned CDR3 sequences along with most-parsimonious VDJ recombination scenarios. In a later analysis, each TCR beta chain was defined by its CDR3 amino acid sequence together with its V-gene family, and reads lacking a unique V-gene family were excluded. To address suspected cross-contamination and a sequencing artifact, a later analysis removed 450 to 700 highly shared, low-generation-probability nucleotide sequences. For each public chain, a later analysis derived a clonal expansion index from normalized ranks of inferred template counts within each repertoire. Generation probabilities in a later analysis came from a VDJ recombination model fitted to out-of-frame rearrangements, and those results were checked against IGoR. Hypergeometric tests were used in a later analysis to score TCR-TCR, TCR-HLA and TCR-CMV co-occurrence, with a repertoire-size bias correction applied to the TCR pairs. A later analysis estimated false discovery rates by permuting HLA or CMV assignments 20 times. In a later analysis, co-occurring TCRs were grouped using DBSCAN, and TCRdist sequence similarity was added for clustering within HLA-allele-positive subsets. Repertoires with fewer than 30,000 or more than 120,000 public chains were left out of co-occurrence clustering, as were roughly five repertoires with anomalous nucleotide sharing. TCRdb retrieved this table from immuneACCESS and kept in-frame rearrangements only. Not all clones are present; in checked studies, unresolved V genes account for under half, and no reason is known for the remainder. D and trimming were read from the DNA, whereas the V and J calls and clone size are those reported in that table. The sample includes approximately 150,000 clones, with about 80% observed a single time. The ten largest clones take up 2.4% of the sample.

The cohort comprised around 690 healthy bone marrow donors. All cohort members were sampled while nominally healthy, although unrecorded immune exposures were likely present. The donor was CMV seropositive and was included in the group of approximately 310 seropositive cohort members. Each donor provided a peripheral blood sample, and peripheral blood mononuclear cells were used for TCR beta sequencing. Genomic DNA was extracted from the blood cell samples with the Qiagen DNeasy Blood Extraction Kit. Trimming accounts for 7 bases at V and 5 bases at J, while the number of junction bases matched to no gene is 10. The CDR1 and CDR2 encoded by the germline V gene (reference sequence) are MNHNY and SVGAGI. From its cysteine to its phenylalanine, the CDR3 spans 15 amino acids. Only the CDR3 DNA is retained, 45 bases long and in frame from the first base. A note on this clone: What antigen it recognizes has not been identified. The record has no base qualities; no much larger clone is one base away.

This chain joins TRBV6-6 to TRBJ2-1, and TRBD1 aligns with 8 junction nucleotides. The source of this sequence is a woman aged 18 to 35 in good health and CMV-seropositive. The specimen was PBMCs. Here the CDR3 is given as CASNPTGVINNEQFF. The DNA sequence reads TGTGCCAGCAACCCGACAGGGGTGATAAACAATGAGCAGTTCTTC.